The 16 T cell receptor beta chains in this list originate from one sample, sequenced in a study of cytomegalovirus exposure and HLA in healthy donors. Primers: 60 Vbeta forward and 13 Jbeta reverse. Sequenced by immunoSEQ multiplex PCR; TCRdb stores in-frame clones only, minus some. The sample lists 100,000 or so clones, approximately 81% seen once, with roughly 1.2% in the top ten. The sample consisted of PBMCs. The source of these receptors is a man aged 25-45 years in good health and CMV-seronegative.

The V gene is TRBV19, the J gene TRBJ1-2; D might be TRBD1 (5 bases). This CDR3 has 15 amino acids. Trimming removed 6 bases at V and 2 bases at J, with 16 bases between. Germline CDR1 LNHDA, CDR2 SQIVND (reference sequence). CDR3 coding DNA: TGTGCCAGTAGGCCTGTAGCGGGACCGAACTATGGCTACACCTTC. Residues: CASRPVAGPNYGYTF.

The V gene is TRBV5-4, the J gene TRBJ2-3; tentatively, D is TRBD2 (5 bases). V was clipped by 0 bases and J by 2 bases, with 10 bases between them. Germline lookup yields CDR1 SGHNT and CDR2 YYREEE (reference sequence). The CDR3 has 15 amino acids. The CDR3 DNA reads as TGTGCCAGCAGCTTGGGACACGACTACACAGATACGCAGTATTTT. Its protein product is CASSLGHDYTDTQYF.

This clone was detected only a few times. This chain links TRBV27 with TRBJ1-3; TRBD1 agrees at 7 bases. The CDR3 sequence is 13 residues long. The trim removed 5 bases at V and 4 bases at J, leaving 2 bases unmatched. Germline CDR1 and CDR2: MNHEY and SMNVEV (reference sequence). The CDR3 region is CASSTGVGNTIYF. As DNA, the CDR3 is TGTGCCAGCAGTACAGGGGTAGGAAACACCATATATTTT.

The V and J genes are TRBV11-2 and TRBJ2-4, with 12 bases identical to TRBD1. CDR3 length: 19 amino acids. The V segment lost 5 bases and the J segment 0 bases; nucleotides outside the gene matches: 11. CDR1 is SGHAT and CDR2 is FQNNGV in the germline V gene. CDR3 bases: TGTGCCAGCAGCCGTCCGGGACAGGGGGCGGAAGGAGCCAAAAACATTCAGTACTTC. Its translation: CASSRPGQGAEGAKNIQYF.

The chain uses TRBV6-5 and TRBJ2-7; TRBD1 agrees at 9 bases. The V and J ends lost 0 bases and 4 bases, in that order; junction bases with no gene match: 7. Germline values: CDR1 MNHEY, CDR2 SVGAGI. This CDR3 region has 16 residues. DNA for the CDR3: TGTGCCAGCAGTTACTCCGCGACAGGGGGGGATTACGAGCAGTACTTC. Amino acid sequence: CASSYSATGGDYEQYF.

The CDR3 reads CASSKDRVDTGELFF. The CDR3 bases are TGTGCCAGCAGCAAAGACAGGGTTGACACCGGGGAGCTGTTTTTT. This chain connects TRBV11-2 to TRBJ2-2; 7 nucleotides line up with TRBD1. V was pared by 5 bases and J by 3 bases, with 6 bases of the junction left unmatched. Germline-derived CDR1 and CDR2 are SGHAT and FQNNGV. This CDR3 comprises 15 residues.

The V gene is TRBV7-9, the J gene TRBJ1-2; no firm D call. CDR1 is SEHNR, CDR2 FQNEAQ, per germline (reference sequence). CDR3 length equals 14 residues. V lost 1 base, J lost 3 bases, and 9 bases lay in between. Here the CDR3 DNA reads TGTGCCAGCAGCTTAGGGCAGTTCTACTATGGCTACACCTTC. Amino acids: CASSLGQFYYGYTF.

V and J are TRBV7-8 and TRBJ2-5, with D possibly matching TRBD2 (6 bases). CDR1 is SGHVS and CDR2 is FQNEAQ in the germline V gene. V was shortened by 6 bases and J by 1 base, with 15 bases between the two germline ends. The CDR3 contains 15 residues. CDR3 residues: CASRYEPGAQETQYF. DNA for the CDR3: TGTGCCAGCAGATACGAACCGGGAGCCCAAGAGACCCAGTACTTC.

This clone was counted between two and nine times. The chain couples TRBV28 to TRBJ1-5; TRBD1 is a possible D gene (6 bases). Deletions cut 2 bases from V and 2 bases from J, with 16 bases between. The CDR3 runs 17 residues. The germline V gene has CDR1 MDHEN and CDR2 SYDVKM. CDR3 nucleotide sequence: TGTGCCAGCAGTTTAATTCCAGCAGGGGCGGGCAATCAGCCCCAGCATTTT. Protein product: CASSLIPAGAGNQPQHF.

The chain has TRBV7-2 and TRBJ2-1, with D tentatively TRBD1 (6 bases). The CDR3 contains 13 residues. The V gene's germline CDR1 is SGHTA and CDR2 FQGNSA. Trimming took off 4 bases at V and 10 bases at J, with 14 bases between the two ends. The CDR3 loop reads CASSSSYREEQFF. Here the CDR3 DNA reads TGTGCCAGCAGCTCAAGCTACAGGGAGGAGCAGTTCTTC.

V gene TRBV28 combines with J gene TRBJ1-1, with D unresolved. Trimming left V 7 bases short and J 4 bases short, with 13 bases between. There are 13 residues in the CDR3. From germline, CDR1 is MDHEN and CDR2 SYDVKM. For the CDR3, the DNA is TGTGCCAGCACCCCCCCGGGAAGCACTGAAGCTTTCTTT. The encoded protein is CASTPPGSTEAFF.

This chain joins TRBV7-9 and TRBJ2-1; 7 nucleotides line up with TRBD1. Per the germline V gene, CDR1 is SEHNR and CDR2 is FQNEAQ (reference sequence). V was pared by 2 bases and J by 0 bases, with 4 bases of the junction left unmatched. The CDR3 sequence is 16 residues long. The CDR3 spells CASSLFSGGSYNEQFF. CDR3 DNA sequence: TGTGCCAGCAGCTTATTTTCAGGGGGCTCCTACAATGAGCAGTTCTTC.

The chain has TRBV5-1 and TRBJ1-6, with D unresolved. Germline lookup yields CDR1 SGHRS and CDR2 YFSETQ. V was shortened by 0 bases and J by 9 bases, with 16 bases between the two germline ends. The CDR3 sequence is 16 residues long. The CDR3 is CASSLVTGRVGSPLHF. The CDR3 DNA reads TGCGCCAGCAGCTTGGTTACCGGGAGGGTGGGTTCACCCCTCCACTTT.

Concerning this clone: At one boundary the junction diverges from the germline segment, which might be a read error. The rearrangement links TRBV7-9 to TRBJ2-5; D is ambiguous. The CDR3 covers 16 residues. Germline assignment: CDR1 SEHNR and CDR2 FQNEAQ (reference sequence). The CDR3 reads CAGSLYPPDFQETQYF. The CDR3 DNA reads TGTGCCGGCAGCTTATACCCTCCCGACTTCCAAGAGACCCAGTACTTC.

The V call is TRBV7-9, the J call TRBJ2-5; weak D call: TRBD2 (6 bases). CDR3 length: 15 amino acids. The germline V gene has CDR1 SEHNR and CDR2 FQNEAQ (reference sequence). Trimming removed 1 base from V and 1 base from J, with 10 bases in between. CDR3 DNA sequence: TGTGCCAGCAGCTTAGAGTGGGGGGTCCAAGAGACCCAGTACTTC. Translation gives CASSLEWGVQETQYF. The variable domain in full, with the rest retrieved from reference TRBV7-9 and TRBJ2-5, is DTGVSQNPRHKITKRGQNVTFRCDPISEHNRLYWYRQTLGQGPEFLTYFQNEAQLEKSRLLSDRFSAERPKGSFSTLEIQRTEQGDSAMYLCASSLEWGVQETQYFGPGTRLLVL.

This chain joins TRBV6-4 and TRBJ2-3; 7 bases are shared with TRBD2. Trimming cost V 6 bases and J 2 bases; bases outside gene matches: 5. The V gene's germline CDR1 is MRHNA and CDR2 SNTAGT. This CDR3 has 14 residues. CDR3 bases: TGTGCCAGCAGCCGGGAGGACCTCACAGATACGCAGTATTTT. This gives the protein CASSREDLTDTQYF.